This T cell receptor (beta chain) stems from a study of shared clonotypes between healthy human individuals. The germline gives CDR1 MNHEY, CDR2 SVGAGI. The CDR3 covers 14 residues. V lost 2 bases, J lost 5 bases, and 2 bases stayed unmatched. Methods used by the authors: ImmunoSEQ gave junction-only sequences without quality scores, so filtering differed. Clones were read by immunoSEQ multiplex PCR, and TCRdb kept only the in-frame ones, dropping some. From that table come the V and J calls and clone size; the DNA was used to work out D and trimming. The sample includes approximately 500,000 clones, approximately 82% of them seen just once.

Sequencing used PBMCs. The clonotype was recovered from a woman between 35 and 50 years old in good health. Some clones in this sample may be carry-over from other donors' samples. The genes are TRBV6-5 and TRBJ2-5; 10 bases are a match to TRBD1. The CDR3: CASSYDRGHETQYF. The CDR3, as DNA: TGTGCCAGCAGTTACGACAGGGGGCACGAGACCCAGTACTTC.